These T cell receptor beta chains were read from a single sample in a study of metastatic and nonmetastatic thyroid tumors. TCRdb re-clonotyped the PCR reads through MiXCR. The data hold 25,000 to 30,000 clones, with about 15% observed a single time. The sequencing input was blood. These receptors were collected from a female donor with papillary thyroid cancer or a benign thyroid nodule (not recorded which). Some clones in this sample may be carry-over from other donors' samples. CDR3s include the opening cysteine and the closing phenylalanine or tryptophan. A D gene is named only where the DNA matches it firmly. A row's size may be missing; if present it is once, few, many or a size class.

clone size,J gene,V gene,D gene,CDR3 DNA,CDR3 protein
NA,TRBJ1-1,TRBV13,TRBD1,TGTGCCAGCAGCGATCCGGGACAGGGGGGTTTCACTGAAGCTTTCTTT,CASSDPGQGGFTEAFF
many,TRBJ2-7,TRBV28,NA,TGTGCCAGCAGACCGGTGCACAGGGTCTACGAGCAGTACTTC,CASRPVHRVYEQYF
many,TRBJ2-1,TRBV11-2,TRBD2,TGTGCCAGCAGCTCGGGACTAGCGGGTTATGAGCAGTTCTTC,CASSSGLAGYEQFF
many,TRBJ2-6,TRBV11-1,NA,TGTGCCAGCAGCCCCAGTCACGTCTCTGGGGCCAACGTCCTGACTTTC,CASSPSHVSGANVLTF
many,TRBJ2-6,TRBV29-1,NA,TGCAGCGTTTACGAAACCCTAGAAGCCTCTGGGGCCAACGTCCTGACTTTC,CSVYETLEASGANVLTF
NA,TRBJ1-4,TRBV7-9,NA,TGTGCCAGCAGACCCCGATCGTGGGCCCACAATGAAAAACTGTTTTTT,CASRPRSWAHNEKLFF
many,TRBJ2-7,TRBV27,NA,TGTGCCAGCAGTCCGTGGGACCCTACCTCCTACGAGCAGTACTTC,CASSPWDPTSYEQYF
many,TRBJ2-1,TRBV11-2,NA,TGTGCCAGCAGCTTAGACCCGTGGGAGTCCTACAATGAGCAGTTCTTC,CASSLDPWESYNEQFF
few,TRBJ1-5,TRBV27,TRBD1,TGTGCCAGCAGTCCGGCTGACAGGGGCGGCGGGTATCAGCCCCAGCATTTT,CASSPADRGGGYQPQHF
few,TRBJ2-3,TRBV6-1,NA,TGTGCCAGCAGGACAGTGCGGGATACAGATACGCAGTATTTT,CASRTVRDTDTQYF
many,TRBJ2-7,TRBV20-1,TRBD2,TGCAGTGCTAGAGATCGGGCTAGCGGGAACGACGAGCAGTACTTC,CSARDRASGNDEQYF
NA,TRBJ2-7,TRBV28,NA,TGTGCCAGCAGCGCCCTCTTCGAGAGTTACGAGCAGTACTTC,CASSALFESYEQYF
NA,TRBJ2-2,TRBV28,NA,TGTGCCAGCAGTTTGAATGCGAAAAGGGCCGGGGAGCTGTTTTTT,CASSLNAKRAGELFF
NA,TRBJ2-7,TRBV6-1,TRBD1,TGTGCCAGAAGGAAGTGGGACAGGACCTACGAGAAGTACTTC,CARRKWDRTYEKYF
many,TRBJ2-5,TRBV10-2,TRBD2,TGCGCCAGCACCACCGGGGAGGTAGCGGGCCAAGAGACCCAGTACTTC,CASTTGEVAGQETQYF
many,TRBJ2-2,TRBV7-8,TRBD1,TGTGCCAGCAGCTCCACAGGGGGTATCACCGGGGAGCTGTTTTTT,CASSSTGGITGELFF
NA,TRBJ2-7,TRBV11-2,NA,TGTGCCAGTAGCTTAGGCACTGGCTCCTACGACCAGTACTTC,CASSLGTGSYDQYF
NA,TRBJ1-1,TRBV6-1,NA,TGTTCCAGCACCCCGGGGGTGGCCACTGAAGCTTTCTTT,CSSTPGVATEAFF
NA,TRBJ2-1,TRBV7-6,NA,TGTGCCAGCAGCTCCCTAGGGGTTTCTAGCTCGTACAATGAGCAGTTCTTC,CASSSLGVSSSYNEQFF
many,TRBJ2-1,TRBV5-1,TRBD2,TGCGCCAGCAGCTTGGGGTCTAGCGGGAGGATAAATGAGCAGTTCTTC,CASSLGSSGRINEQFF
medium-sized,TRBJ1-2,TRBV18,NA,TGTGCCAGCTCACAGTATGGGTACAATCAGGGCGGCTACACCTTC,CASSQYGYNQGGYTF
many,TRBJ1-1,TRBV4-2,NA,TGTGCCAGCAGCCAAGTGAGGGGGACTGAAGCTTTCTTT,CASSQVRGTEAFF
many,TRBJ1-4,TRBV28,NA,TGTGCCAGCAGTCCCCGTGGGGCGCGGAGTGAAAAACTGTTTTTT,CASSPRGARSEKLFF
many,TRBJ1-1,TRBV28,TRBD1,TGTGCCAGCAGTCCCCCAGGGGGAATGAACACTGAAGCTTTCTTT,CASSPPGGMNTEAFF
many,TRBJ2-1,TRBV5-1,NA,TGCGCCAGCAGAGGTCGAGTTAGCTCCTACAATGAGCAGTTCTTC,CASRGRVSSYNEQFF
few,TRBJ2-5,TRBV7-9,NA,TGTGCCAGCAGCCCAGACCCTCAAGAGACCCAGCACTTC,CASSPDPQETQHF
NA,TRBJ2-2,TRBV11-2,TRBD2,TGTGCCAGCAGCGGGTCCCAAGGGACTAGCGATGCCGGGGAGCTGTTTTTT,CASSGSQGTSDAGELFF
few,TRBJ2-1,TRBV19,NA,TGTGCCAGTAGTCCCGGGACTCGTCTATCTCCTGAGCAGTTCTTC,CASSPGTRLSPEQFF
many,TRBJ2-7,TRBV28,TRBD1,TGTGCCAGCAGTTTACCCGGGACAGAGATCTACGAGCAGTACTTC,CASSLPGTEIYEQYF
many,TRBJ2-7,TRBV19,NA,TGTGCCAGTACCCCGAGCGTTGGGGGCTCCTACGAGCAGTACTTC,CASTPSVGGSYEQYF
medium-sized,TRBJ2-7,TRBV20-1,TRBD2,TGCAGTGCTAGGGAACTAGCGGGAGGGCCATTCGGGTTATACGAGCAGTACTTC,CSARELAGGPFGLYEQYF
many,TRBJ2-5,TRBV7-2,NA,TGTGCCAGCAGCCCCGGAGTGGCTAGGGAGACCCAGTACTTC,CASSPGVARETQYF
many,TRBJ2-1,TRBV11-2,NA,TGTGCCAGCAGCTTTAAAAACAATGAGCAGTTCTTC,CASSFKNNEQFF
few,TRBJ2-7,TRBV7-6,NA,TGTGCCAGCAGCTCCCTCCGTGGAAAGCATTACGAGCAGTACTTC,CASSSLRGKHYEQYF
NA,TRBJ1-2,TRBV7-8,NA,TGTGCCAGCAGCTTAGTGGGGAGAGGTTGCGGCTACACCTTC,CASSLVGRGCGYTF
many,TRBJ2-7,TRBV28,TRBD2,TGTGCCAGCGCGGGAGGGGGATCTAACCTTTTCTACGAGCAGTACTTC,CASAGGGSNLFYEQYF
medium-sized,TRBJ2-1,TRBV24-1,TRBD1,TGTGCCACCAGTGAGAGACCGGGACAGGAGAATGAGCAGTTCTTC,CATSERPGQENEQFF
NA,TRBJ2-2,TRBV18,TRBD2,TGTGCCAGCTCGTATACTAGCGGGAGAGGCGACGGGGAGCTGTTTTTT,CASSYTSGRGDGELFF
many,TRBJ2-7,TRBV6-1,TRBD2,TGTGCCAGCACCCCCCGGACTAGCGGTACCTACGAGCAGTACTTC,CASTPRTSGTYEQYF
many,TRBJ2-3,TRBV6-5,TRBD1,TGTGCCAGCAGCCCACTCAGCGTGGGACAGGGGGACGATACGCAGTATTTT,CASSPLSVGQGDDTQYF
NA,TRBJ2-5,TRBV6-1,NA,TGTGCCAGCAGACGACTAGAGGGAGATTGGGAGACCCAGTACTTC,CASRRLEGDWETQYF
NA,TRBJ2-7,TRBV4-1,NA,TGCGCCAGCAGCCACGGGACCTCATCCTACGAGCAGTACTTC,CASSHGTSSYEQYF
NA,TRBJ2-1,TRBV7-8,NA,TGTGCCAGCAGCTTAGGGAACAGCAATGAGCAGTTCTTC,CASSLGNSNEQFF
NA,TRBJ1-2,TRBV28,NA,TGTGCCAGCAGTTTGAGCCAGTCTGTCGGCTACACCTTC,CASSLSQSVGYTF
many,TRBJ2-1,TRBV15,NA,TGTGCCACCAGCAGATCGGGACTCAACAATGAGCAGTTCTTC,CATSRSGLNNEQFF
once,TRBJ2-3,TRBV4-2,NA,TGTGCCAGCAGCCAAGACGGCAACACAGATACGCAGTATTTT,CASSQDGNTDTQYF
NA,TRBJ2-7,TRBV6-2/TRBV6-3,TRBD2,TGTGCCAGCAGTTACGACTTGGGACTAGCGGGGGCAAGCTCCTACGAGCAGTACTTC,CASSYDLGLAGASSYEQYF